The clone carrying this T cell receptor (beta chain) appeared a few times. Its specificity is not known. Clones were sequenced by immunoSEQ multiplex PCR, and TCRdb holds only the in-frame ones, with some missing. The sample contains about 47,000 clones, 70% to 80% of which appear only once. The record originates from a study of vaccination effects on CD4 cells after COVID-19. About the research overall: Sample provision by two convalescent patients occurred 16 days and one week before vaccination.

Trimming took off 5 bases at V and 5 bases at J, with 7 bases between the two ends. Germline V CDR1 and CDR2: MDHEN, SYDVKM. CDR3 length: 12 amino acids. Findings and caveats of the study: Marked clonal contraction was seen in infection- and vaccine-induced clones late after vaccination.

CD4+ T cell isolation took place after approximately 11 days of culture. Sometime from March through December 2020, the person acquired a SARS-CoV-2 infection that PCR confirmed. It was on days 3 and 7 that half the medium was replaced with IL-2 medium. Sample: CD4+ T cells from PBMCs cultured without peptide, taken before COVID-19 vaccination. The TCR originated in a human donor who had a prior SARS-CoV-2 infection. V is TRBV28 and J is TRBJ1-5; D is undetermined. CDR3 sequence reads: CASSQNYQPQHF. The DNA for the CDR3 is TGTGCCAGCAGTCAAAACTATCAGCCCCAGCATTTT.